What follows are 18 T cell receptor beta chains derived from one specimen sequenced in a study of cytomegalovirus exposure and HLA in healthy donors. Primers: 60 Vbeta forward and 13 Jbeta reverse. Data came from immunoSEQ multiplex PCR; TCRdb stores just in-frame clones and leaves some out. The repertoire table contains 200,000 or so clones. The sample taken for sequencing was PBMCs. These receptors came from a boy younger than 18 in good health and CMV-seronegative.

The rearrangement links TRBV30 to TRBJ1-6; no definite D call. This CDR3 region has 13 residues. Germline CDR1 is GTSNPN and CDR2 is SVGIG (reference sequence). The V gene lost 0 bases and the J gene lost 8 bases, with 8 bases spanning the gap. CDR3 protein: CAWSVRKDSPLHF. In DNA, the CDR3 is TGTGCCTGGAGTGTCAGGAAAGATTCACCCCTCCACTTT.

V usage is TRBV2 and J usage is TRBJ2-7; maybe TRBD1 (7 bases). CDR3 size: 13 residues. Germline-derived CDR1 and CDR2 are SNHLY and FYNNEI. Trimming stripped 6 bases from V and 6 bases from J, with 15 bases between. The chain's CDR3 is CASRRQGGPEQYF. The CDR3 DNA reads TGTGCCAGCAGAAGACAGGGAGGCCCCGAGCAGTACTTC.

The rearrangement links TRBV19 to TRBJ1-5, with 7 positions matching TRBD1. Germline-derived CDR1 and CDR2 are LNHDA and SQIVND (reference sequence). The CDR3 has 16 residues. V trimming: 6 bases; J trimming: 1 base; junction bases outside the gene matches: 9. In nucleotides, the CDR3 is TGTGCCAGTAGGGACAGGAAAGGTTGGAGCAATCAGCCCCAGCATTTT. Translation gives CASRDRKGWSNQPQHF.

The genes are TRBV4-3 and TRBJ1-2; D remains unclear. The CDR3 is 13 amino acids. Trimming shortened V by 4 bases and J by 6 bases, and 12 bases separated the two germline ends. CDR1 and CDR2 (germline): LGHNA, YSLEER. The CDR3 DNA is TGCGCCAGCAGCCCACAAGTACGGGATGGCTACACCTTC. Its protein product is CASSPQVRDGYTF.

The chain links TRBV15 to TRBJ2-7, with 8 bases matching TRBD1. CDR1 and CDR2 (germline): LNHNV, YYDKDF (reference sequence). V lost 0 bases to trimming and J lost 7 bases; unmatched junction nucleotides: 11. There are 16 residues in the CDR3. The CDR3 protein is CATSRDQPGGRWEQYF. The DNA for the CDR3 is TGTGCCACCAGCAGAGATCAGCCAGGGGGCAGGTGGGAGCAGTACTTC.

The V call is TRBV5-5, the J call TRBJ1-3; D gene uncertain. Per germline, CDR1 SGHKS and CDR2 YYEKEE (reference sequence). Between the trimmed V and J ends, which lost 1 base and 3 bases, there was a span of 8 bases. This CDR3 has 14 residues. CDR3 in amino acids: CASSLTGVGNTIYF. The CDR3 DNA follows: TGTGCCAGCAGCTTGACCGGGGTTGGAAACACCATATATTTT.

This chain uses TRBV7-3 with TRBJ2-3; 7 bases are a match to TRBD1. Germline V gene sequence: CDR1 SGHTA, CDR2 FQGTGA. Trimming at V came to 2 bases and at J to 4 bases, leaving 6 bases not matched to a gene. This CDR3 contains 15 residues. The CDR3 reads CASSLQLGTADTQYF. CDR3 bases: TGTGCCAGCAGCTTACAACTGGGGACAGCAGATACGCAGTATTTT.

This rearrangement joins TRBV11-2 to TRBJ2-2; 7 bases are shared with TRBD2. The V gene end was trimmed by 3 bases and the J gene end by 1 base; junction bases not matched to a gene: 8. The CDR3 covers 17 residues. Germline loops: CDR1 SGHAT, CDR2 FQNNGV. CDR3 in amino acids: CASSFPFRGGNTGELFF. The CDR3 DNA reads TGTGCCAGCAGCTTCCCGTTCCGCGGGGGGAACACCGGGGAGCTGTTTTTT. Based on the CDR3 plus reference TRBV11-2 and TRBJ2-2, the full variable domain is EAGVAQSPRYKIIEKRQSVAFWCNPISGHATLYWYQQILGQGPKLLIQFQNNGVVDDSQLPKDRFSAERLKGVDSTLKIQPAKLEDSAVYLCASSFPFRGGNTGELFFGEGSRLTVL.

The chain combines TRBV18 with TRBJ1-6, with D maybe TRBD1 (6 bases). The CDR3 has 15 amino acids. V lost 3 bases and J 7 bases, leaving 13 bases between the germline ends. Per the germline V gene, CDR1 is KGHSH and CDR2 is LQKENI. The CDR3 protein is CASSPPAGANSPLHF. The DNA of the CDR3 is TGTGCCAGCTCACCCCCCGCAGGGGCAAATTCACCCCTCCACTTT. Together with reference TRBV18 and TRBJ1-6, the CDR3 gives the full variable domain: NAGVMQNPRHLVRRRGQEARLRCSPMKGHSHVYWYRQLPEEGLKFMVYLQKENIIDESGMPKERFSAEFPKEGPSILRIQQVVRGDSAAYFCASSPPAGANSPLHFGNGTRLTVT.

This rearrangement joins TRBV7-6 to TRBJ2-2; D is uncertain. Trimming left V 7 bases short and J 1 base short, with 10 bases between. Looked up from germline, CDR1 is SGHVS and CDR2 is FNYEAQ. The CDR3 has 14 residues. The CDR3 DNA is TGTGCCAGCACAAAACGAGAGAACACCGGGGAGCTGTTTTTT. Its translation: CASTKRENTGELFF.

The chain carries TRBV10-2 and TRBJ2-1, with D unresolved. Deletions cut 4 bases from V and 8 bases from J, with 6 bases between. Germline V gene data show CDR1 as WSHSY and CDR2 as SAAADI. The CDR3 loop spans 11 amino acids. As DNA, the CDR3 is TGCGCCAGCAGTGTTTCCTATGAGCAGTTCTTC. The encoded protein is CASSVSYEQFF.

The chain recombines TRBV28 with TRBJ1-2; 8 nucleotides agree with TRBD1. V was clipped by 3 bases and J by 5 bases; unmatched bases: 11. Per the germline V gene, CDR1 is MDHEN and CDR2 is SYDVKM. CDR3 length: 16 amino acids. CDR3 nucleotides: TGTGCCAGCAGTTTTGCGTCAGGGGGCTTGTATTATGGCTACACCTTC. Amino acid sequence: CASSFASGGLYYGYTF.

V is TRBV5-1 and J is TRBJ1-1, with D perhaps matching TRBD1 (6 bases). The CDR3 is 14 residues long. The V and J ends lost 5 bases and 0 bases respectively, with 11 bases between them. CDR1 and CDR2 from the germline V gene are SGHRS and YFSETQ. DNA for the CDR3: TGCGCCAGCAGGAGGACAGACCTGAACACTGAAGCTTTCTTT. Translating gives CASRRTDLNTEAFF.

DNA of the CDR3: TGTGCCAGCAGTTTGCATGGCCGACAGGGGCTGCAGCCCCAGCATTTT. Translated, it gives CASSLHGRQGLQPQHF. The chain employs TRBV28 and TRBJ1-5; 8 nucleotides line up with TRBD1. With 3 bases clipped from V and 7 bases from J, the junction kept 11 bases outside the gene matches. There are 16 residues in the CDR3. Germline CDR1 MDHEN, CDR2 SYDVKM.

The CDR3 sequence is CASSFPGKENDGYTF. CDR3 coding DNA: TGTGCCAGCAGCTTTCCGGGAAAGGAGAACGATGGCTACACCTTC. The chain combines TRBV7-9 with TRBJ1-2; D not resolved. Per the germline V gene, CDR1 is SEHNR and CDR2 is FQNEAQ (reference sequence). This CDR3 is 15 amino acids long. With 3 bases removed from V and 6 bases from J, the gap between germline ends came to 17 bases.

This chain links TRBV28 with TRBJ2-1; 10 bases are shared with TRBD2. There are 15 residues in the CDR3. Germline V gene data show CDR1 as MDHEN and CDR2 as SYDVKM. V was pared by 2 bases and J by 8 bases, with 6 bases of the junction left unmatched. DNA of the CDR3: TGTGCCAGCAGTTTAGGCCAGCGGGGGGGCCATGAGCAGTTCTTC. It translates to CASSLGQRGGHEQFF.

The chain's CDR3 is CASSPQGGPLSSGANVLTF. DNA of the CDR3: TGCGCCAGCAGTCCGCAAGGGGGACCCTTAAGCTCTGGGGCCAACGTCCTGACTTTC. The rearrangement uses TRBV5-1 and TRBJ2-6, with D perhaps TRBD1 (6 bases). Germline V gives CDR1 SGHRS, CDR2 YFSETQ. The V gene lost 5 bases and the J gene lost 0 bases, with 21 bases spanning the gap. This CDR3 contains 19 residues.

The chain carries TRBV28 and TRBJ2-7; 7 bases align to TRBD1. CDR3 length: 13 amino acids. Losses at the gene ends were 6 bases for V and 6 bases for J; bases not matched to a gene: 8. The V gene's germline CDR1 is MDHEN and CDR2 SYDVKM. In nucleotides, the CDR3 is TGTGCCAGCAGCCAGGGGGATTGGCTCGAGCAGTACTTC. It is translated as CASSQGDWLEQYF. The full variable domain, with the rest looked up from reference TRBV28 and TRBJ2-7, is DVKVTQSSRYLVKRTGEKVFLECVQDMDHENMFWYRQDPGLGLRLIYFSYDVKMKEKGDIPEGYSVSREKKERFSLILESASTNQTSMYLCASSQGDWLEQYFGPGTRLTVT.